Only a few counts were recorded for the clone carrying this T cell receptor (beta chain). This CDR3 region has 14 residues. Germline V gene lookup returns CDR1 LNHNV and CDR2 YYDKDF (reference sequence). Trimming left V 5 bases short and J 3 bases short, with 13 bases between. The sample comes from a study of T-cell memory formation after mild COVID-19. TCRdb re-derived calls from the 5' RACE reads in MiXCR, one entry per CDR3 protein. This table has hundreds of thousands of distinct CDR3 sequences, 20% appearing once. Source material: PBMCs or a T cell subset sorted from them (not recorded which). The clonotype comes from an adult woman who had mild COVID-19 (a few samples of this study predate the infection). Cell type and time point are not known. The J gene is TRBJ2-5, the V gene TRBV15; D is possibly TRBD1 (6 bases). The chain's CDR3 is CATSQVDRKETQYF. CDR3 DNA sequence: TGTGCCACCAGCCAAGTGGACAGAAAAGAGACCCAGTACTTC.